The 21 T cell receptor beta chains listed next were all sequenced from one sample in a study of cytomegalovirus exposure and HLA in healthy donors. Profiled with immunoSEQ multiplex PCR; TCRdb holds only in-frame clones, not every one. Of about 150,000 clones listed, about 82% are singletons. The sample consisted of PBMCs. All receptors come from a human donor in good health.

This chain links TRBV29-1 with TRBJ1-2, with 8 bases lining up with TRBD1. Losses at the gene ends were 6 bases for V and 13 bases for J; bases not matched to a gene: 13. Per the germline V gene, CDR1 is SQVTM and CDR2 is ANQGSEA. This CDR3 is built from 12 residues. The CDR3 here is CSVWDRTFSLTF. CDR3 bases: TGCAGCGTGTGGGACAGGACCTTTTCCCTCACCTTC.

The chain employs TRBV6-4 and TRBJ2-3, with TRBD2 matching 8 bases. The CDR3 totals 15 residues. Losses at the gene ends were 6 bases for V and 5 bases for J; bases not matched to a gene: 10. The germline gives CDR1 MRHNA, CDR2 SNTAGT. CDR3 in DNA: TGTGCCAGCAGCCTCGGGGGGGGCCGAAGAGATACGCAGTATTTT. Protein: CASSLGGGRRDTQYF.

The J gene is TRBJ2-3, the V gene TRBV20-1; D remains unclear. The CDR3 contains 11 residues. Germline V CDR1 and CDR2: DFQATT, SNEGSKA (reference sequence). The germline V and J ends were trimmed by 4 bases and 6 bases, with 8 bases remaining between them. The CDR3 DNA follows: TGCAGTGCTACAGATCGGGATACGCAGTATTTT. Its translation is CSATDRDTQYF.

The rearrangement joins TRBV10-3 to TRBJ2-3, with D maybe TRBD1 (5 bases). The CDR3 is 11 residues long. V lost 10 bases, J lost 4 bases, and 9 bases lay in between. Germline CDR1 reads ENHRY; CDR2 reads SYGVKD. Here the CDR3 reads CASQGPDTQYF. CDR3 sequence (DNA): TGTGCCAGCCAGGGCCCAGATACGCAGTATTTT.

CDR3 protein: CASSLSRLAYDDNEQFF. The CDR3 DNA sequence: TGTGCCAGCAGCTTATCCCGACTAGCCTATGACGACAATGAGCAGTTCTTC. This chain links TRBV7-9 with TRBJ2-1, with 7 bases matching TRBD2. CDR3 length equals 17 residues. Germline loops: CDR1 SEHNR, CDR2 FQNEAQ (reference sequence). The ends lost 2 bases at V and 5 bases at J; junction bases unmatched: 12.

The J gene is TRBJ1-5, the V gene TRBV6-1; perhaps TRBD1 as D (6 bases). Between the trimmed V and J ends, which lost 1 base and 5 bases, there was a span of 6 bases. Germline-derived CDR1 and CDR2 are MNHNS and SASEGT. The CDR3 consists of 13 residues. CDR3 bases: TGTGCCAGCAGTGAAGAGGGGGATCAGCCCCAGCATTTT. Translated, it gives CASSEEGDQPQHF.

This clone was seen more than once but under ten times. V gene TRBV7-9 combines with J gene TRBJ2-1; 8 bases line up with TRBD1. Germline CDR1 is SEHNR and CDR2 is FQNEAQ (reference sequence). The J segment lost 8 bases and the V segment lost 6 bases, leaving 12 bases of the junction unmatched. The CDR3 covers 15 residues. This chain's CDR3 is CASRGTSGQADEQFF. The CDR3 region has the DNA TGTGCCAGCAGGGGGACCTCGGGACAGGCAGATGAGCAGTTCTTC.

CDR3 DNA: TGTGCCAGCAGCCCCTCTAGCGGAGAGACCCAGTACTTC. Translation gives CASSPSSGETQYF. The rearrangement uses TRBV5-4 and TRBJ2-5, with 7 nucleotides matching TRBD2. The germline gives CDR1 SGHNT, CDR2 YYREEE (reference sequence). The CDR3 has 13 residues. With 4 bases clipped from V and 4 bases from J, the junction kept 4 bases outside the gene matches.

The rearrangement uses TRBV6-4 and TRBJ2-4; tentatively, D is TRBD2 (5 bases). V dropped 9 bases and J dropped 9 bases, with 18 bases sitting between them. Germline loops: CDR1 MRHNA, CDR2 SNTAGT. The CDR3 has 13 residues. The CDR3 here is CARPRGSFGIQYF. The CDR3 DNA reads TGTGCCAGGCCGAGAGGGAGTTTCGGCATTCAGTACTTC.

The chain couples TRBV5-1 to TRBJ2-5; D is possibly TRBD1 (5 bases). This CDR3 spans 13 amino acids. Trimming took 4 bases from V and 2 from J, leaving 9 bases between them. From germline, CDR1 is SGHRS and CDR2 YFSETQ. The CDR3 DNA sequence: TGCGCCAGCAGCCATGACAGTCAAGAGACCCAGTACTTC. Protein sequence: CASSHDSQETQYF.

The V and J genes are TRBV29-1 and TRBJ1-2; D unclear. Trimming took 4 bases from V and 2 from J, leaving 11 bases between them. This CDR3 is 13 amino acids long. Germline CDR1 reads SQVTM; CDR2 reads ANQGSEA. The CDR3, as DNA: TGCAGCGTTGCCGCGGCTTTAAACTATGGCTACACCTTC. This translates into CSVAAALNYGYTF. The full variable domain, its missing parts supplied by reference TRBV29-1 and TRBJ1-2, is SAVISQKPSRDICQRGTSLTIQCQVDSQVTMMFWYRQQPGQSLTLIATANQGSEATYESGFVIDKFPISRPNLTFSTLTVSNMSPEDSSIYLCSVAAALNYGYTFGSGTRLTVV.

The CDR3 sequence: CASSLGDRYYEQYF. CDR3 nucleotides: TGTGCCAGCAGCTTGGGGGACAGATACTACGAGCAGTACTTC. The genes are TRBV5-4 and TRBJ2-7; 7 positions match TRBD1. V trimming: 0 bases; J trimming: 3 bases; junction bases outside the gene matches: 3. The length of the CDR3 is 14 residues. Germline assignment: CDR1 SGHNT and CDR2 YYREEE (reference sequence).

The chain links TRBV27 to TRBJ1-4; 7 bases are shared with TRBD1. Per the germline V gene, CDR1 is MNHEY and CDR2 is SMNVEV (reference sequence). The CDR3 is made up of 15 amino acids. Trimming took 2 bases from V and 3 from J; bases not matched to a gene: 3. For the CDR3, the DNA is TGTGCCAGCAGTTTAACAGGGGTTGCTAATGAAAAACTGTTTTTT. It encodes CASSLTGVANEKLFF.

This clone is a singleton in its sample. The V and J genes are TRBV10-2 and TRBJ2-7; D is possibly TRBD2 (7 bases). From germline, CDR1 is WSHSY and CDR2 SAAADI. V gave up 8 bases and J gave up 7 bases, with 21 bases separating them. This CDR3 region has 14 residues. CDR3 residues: CASARGALASEQYF. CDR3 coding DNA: TGCGCCAGCGCCCGGGGGGCCCTAGCGAGTGAGCAGTACTTC.

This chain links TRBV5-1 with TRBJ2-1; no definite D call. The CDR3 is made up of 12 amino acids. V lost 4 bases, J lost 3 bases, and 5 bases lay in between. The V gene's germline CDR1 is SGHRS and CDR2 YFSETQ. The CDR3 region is CASSPNYNEQFF. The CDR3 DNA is TGCGCCAGCAGCCCTAACTACAATGAGCAGTTCTTC.

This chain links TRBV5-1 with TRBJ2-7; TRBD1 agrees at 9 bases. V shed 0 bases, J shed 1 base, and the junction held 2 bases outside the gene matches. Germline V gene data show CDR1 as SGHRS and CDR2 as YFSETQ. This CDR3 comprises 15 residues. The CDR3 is CASSLDGTGSYEQYF. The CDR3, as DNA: TGCGCCAGCAGCTTGGATGGGACAGGGTCCTACGAGCAGTACTTC.

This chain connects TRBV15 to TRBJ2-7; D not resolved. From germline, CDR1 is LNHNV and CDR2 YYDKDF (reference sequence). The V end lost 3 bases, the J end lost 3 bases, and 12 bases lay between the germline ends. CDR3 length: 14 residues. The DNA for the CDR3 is TGTGCCACCAGCAGGTCGAGCGCCCGCTACGAGCAGTACTTC. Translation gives CATSRSSARYEQYF.

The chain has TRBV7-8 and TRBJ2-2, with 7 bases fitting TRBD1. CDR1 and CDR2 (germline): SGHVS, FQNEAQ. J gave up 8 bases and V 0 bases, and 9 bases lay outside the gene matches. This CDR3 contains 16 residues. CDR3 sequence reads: CASSLAPKGAVGELFF. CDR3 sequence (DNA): TGTGCCAGCAGCTTAGCCCCGAAGGGGGCGGTGGGGGAGCTGTTTTTT.

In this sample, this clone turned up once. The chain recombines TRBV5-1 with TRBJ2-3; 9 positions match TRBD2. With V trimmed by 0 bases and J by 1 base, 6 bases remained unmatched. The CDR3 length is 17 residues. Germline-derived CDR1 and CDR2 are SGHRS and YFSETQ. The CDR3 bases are TGCGCCAGCAGCTTGGCCCTTAGACTAGCGGGCACAGATACGCAGTATTTT. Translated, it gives CASSLALRLAGTDTQYF.

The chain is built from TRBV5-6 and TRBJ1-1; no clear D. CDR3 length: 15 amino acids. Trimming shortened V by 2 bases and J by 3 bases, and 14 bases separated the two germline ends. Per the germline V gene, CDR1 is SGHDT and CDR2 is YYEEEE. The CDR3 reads CASSLPQAVDTEAFF. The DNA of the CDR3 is TGTGCCAGCAGCTTACCCCAGGCCGTGGACACTGAAGCTTTCTTT.

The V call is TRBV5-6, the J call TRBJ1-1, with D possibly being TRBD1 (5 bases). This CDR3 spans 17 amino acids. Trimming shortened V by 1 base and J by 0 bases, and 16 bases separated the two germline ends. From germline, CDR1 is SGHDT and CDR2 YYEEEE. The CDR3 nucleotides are TGTGCCAGCAGCTTGATGACAGCCTTCACTCTGAACACTGAAGCTTTCTTT. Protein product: CASSLMTAFTLNTEAFF.